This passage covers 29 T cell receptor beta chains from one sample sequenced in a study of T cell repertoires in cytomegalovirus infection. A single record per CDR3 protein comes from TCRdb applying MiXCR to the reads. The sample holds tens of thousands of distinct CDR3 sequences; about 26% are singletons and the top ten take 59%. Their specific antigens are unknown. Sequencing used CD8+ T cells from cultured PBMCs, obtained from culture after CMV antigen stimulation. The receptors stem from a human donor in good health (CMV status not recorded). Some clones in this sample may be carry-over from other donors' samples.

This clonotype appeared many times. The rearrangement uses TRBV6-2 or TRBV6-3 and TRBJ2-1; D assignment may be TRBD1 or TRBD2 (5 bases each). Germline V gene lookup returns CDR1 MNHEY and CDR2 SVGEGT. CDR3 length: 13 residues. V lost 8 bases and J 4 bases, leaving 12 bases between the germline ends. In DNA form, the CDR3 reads TGTGCCAGCGAGGGGTTTGATTACAATGAGCAGTTCTTC. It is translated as CASEGFDYNEQFF.

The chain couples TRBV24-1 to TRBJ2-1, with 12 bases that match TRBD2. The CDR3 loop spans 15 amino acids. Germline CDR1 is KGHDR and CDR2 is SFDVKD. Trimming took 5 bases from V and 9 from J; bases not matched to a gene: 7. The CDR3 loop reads CATSARTSGISEQFF. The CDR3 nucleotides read TGTGCCACCAGTGCAAGGACTAGCGGGATTTCTGAGCAGTTCTTC.

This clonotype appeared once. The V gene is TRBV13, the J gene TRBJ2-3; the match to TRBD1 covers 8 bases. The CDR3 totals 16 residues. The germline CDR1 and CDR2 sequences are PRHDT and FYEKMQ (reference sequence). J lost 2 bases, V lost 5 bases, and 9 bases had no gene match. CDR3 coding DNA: TGTGCCAGCAGCCCCCGGACAGGGTGGGACACAGATACGCAGTATTTT. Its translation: CASSPRTGWDTDTQYF.

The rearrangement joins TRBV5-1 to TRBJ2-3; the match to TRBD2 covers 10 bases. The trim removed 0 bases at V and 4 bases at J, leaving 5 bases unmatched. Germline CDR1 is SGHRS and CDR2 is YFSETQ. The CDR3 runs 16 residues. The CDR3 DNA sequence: TGCGCCAGCAGCTTGGAGAGCGGGAGGGCGTCAGATACGCAGTATTTT. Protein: CASSLESGRASDTQYF.

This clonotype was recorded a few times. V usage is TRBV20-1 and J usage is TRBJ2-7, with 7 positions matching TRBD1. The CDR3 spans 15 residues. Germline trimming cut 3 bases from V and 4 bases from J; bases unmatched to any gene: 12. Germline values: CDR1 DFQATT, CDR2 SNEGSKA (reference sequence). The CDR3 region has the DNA TGCAGTGCTAGGAGGACCGGGACAGAGCTTTACGAGCAGTACTTC. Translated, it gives CSARRTGTELYEQYF.

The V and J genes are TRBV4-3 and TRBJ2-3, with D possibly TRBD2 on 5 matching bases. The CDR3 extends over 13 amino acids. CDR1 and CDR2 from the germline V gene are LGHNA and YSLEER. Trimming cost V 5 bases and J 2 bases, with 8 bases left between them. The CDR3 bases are TGCGCCAGCAGCGTCGGGGTCACAGATACGCAGTATTTT. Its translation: CASSVGVTDTQYF.

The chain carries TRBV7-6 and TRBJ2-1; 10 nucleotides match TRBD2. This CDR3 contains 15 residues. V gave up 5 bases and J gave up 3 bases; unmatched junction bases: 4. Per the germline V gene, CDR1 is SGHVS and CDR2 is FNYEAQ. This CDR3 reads CASSPSGRNYNEQFF. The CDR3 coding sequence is TGTGCCAGCAGCCCTAGCGGGAGAAACTACAATGAGCAGTTCTTC.

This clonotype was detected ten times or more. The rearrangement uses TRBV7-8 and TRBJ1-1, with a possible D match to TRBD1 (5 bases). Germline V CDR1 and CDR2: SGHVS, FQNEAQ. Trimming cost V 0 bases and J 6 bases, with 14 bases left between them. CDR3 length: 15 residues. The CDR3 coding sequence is TGTGCCAGCAGCTTAGCCTCAGGGCCGGGGGCTGAAGCTTTCTTT. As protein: CASSLASGPGAEAFF.

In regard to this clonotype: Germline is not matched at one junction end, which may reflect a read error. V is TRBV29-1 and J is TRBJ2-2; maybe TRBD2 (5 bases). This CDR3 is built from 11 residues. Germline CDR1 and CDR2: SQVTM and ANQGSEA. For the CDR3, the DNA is TGCAGCGTTGCAGACACCGGGAAGCTGTTTTTT. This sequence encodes CSVADTGKLFF.

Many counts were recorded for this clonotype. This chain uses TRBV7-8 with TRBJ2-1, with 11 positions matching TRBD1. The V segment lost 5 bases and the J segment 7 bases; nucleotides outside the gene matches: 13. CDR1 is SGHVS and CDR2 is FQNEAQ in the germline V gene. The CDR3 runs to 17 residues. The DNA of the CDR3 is TGTGCCAGCAGCCTTAGATCTGGACAGGGGGCTCTAAATGAGCAGTTCTTC. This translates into CASSLRSGQGALNEQFF. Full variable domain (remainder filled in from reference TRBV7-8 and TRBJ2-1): GAGVSQSPRYKVAKRGQDVALRCDPISGHVSLFWYQQALGQGPEFLTYFQNEAQLDKSGLPSDRFFAERPEGSVSTLKIQRTQQEDSAVYLCASSLRSGQGALNEQFFGPGTRLTVL.

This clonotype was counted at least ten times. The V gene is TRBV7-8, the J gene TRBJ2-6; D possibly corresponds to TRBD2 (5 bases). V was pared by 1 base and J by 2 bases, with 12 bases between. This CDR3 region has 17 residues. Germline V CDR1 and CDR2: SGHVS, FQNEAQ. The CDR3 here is CASSLGVGGPGANVLTF. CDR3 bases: TGTGCCAGCAGCTTAGGTGTAGGAGGACCTGGGGCCAACGTCCTGACTTTC.

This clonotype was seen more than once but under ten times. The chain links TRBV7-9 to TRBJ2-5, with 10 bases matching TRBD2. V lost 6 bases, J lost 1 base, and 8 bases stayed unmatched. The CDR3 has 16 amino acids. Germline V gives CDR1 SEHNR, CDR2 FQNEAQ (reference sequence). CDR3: CASSPSGTSVQETQYF. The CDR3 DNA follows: TGTGCCAGCAGTCCCTCCGGGACTAGCGTCCAAGAGACCCAGTACTTC.

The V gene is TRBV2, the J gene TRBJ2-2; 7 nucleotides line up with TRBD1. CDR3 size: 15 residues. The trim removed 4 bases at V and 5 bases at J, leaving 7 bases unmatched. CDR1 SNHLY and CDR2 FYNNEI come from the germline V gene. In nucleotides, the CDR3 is TGTGCCAGCAGTGTCGCAACAGGGGCGACCGGGGAGCTGTTTTTT. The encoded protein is CASSVATGATGELFF.

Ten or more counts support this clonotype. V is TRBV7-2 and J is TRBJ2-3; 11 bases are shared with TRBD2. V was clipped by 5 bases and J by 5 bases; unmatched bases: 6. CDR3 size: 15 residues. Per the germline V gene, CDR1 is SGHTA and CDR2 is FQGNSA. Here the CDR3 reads CASSATSGSGDTQYF. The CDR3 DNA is TGTGCCAGCAGCGCCACTAGCGGGAGTGGAGATACGCAGTATTTT.

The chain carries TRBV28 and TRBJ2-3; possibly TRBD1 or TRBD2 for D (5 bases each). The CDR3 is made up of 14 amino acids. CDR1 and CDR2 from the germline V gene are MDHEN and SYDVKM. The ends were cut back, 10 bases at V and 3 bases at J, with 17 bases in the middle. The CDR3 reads CATGPPGRTDTQYF. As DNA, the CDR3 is TGTGCCACAGGGCCTCCGGGGAGAACAGATACGCAGTATTTT. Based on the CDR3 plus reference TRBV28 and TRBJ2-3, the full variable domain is DVKVTQSSRYLVKRTGEKVFLECVQDMDHENMFWYRQDPGLGLRLIYFSYDVKMKEKGDIPEGYSVSREKKERFSLILESASTNQTSMYLCATGPPGRTDTQYFGPGTRLTVL.

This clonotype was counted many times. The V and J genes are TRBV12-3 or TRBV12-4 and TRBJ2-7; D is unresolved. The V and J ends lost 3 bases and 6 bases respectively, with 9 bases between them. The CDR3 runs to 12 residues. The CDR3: CASSFRPLEQYF. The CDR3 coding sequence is TGTGCCAGCAGTTTTAGGCCCCTCGAGCAGTACTTC.

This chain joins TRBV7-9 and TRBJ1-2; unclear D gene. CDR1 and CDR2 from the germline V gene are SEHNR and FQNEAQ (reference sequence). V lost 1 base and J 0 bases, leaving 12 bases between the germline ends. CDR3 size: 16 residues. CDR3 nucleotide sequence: TGTGCCAGCAGCTTAGATGCGGATGGGGCTAACTATGGCTACACCTTC. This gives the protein CASSLDADGANYGYTF.

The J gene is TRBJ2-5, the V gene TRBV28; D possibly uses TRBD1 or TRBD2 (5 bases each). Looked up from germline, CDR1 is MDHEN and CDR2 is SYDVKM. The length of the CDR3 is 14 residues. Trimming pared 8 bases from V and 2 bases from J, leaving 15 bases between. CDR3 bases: TGTGCCAGCGACCCGGGACGGCTACAAGAGACCCAGTACTTC. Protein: CASDPGRLQETQYF. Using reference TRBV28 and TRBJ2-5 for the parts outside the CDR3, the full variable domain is DVKVTQSSRYLVKRTGEKVFLECVQDMDHENMFWYRQDPGLGLRLIYFSYDVKMKEKGDIPEGYSVSREKKERFSLILESASTNQTSMYLCASDPGRLQETQYFGPGTRLLVL.

The DNA of the CDR3 is TGTGCCACCAGTGAATCGACTAGCGGCAGCTCCTACAATGAGCAGTTCTTC. Its translation is CATSESTSGSSYNEQFF. The chain couples TRBV24-1 to TRBJ2-1, with 9 bases aligning to TRBD2. Germline CDR1 is KGHDR and CDR2 is SFDVKD. V shed 4 bases, J shed 0 bases, and the junction held 6 bases outside the gene matches. The CDR3 covers 17 residues.

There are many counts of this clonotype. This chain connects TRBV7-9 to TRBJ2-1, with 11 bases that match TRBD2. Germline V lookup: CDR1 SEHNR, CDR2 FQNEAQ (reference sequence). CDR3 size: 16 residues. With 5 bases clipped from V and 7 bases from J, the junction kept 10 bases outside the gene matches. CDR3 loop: CASSPRQLAGVNEQFF. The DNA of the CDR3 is TGTGCCAGCAGCCCACGGCAACTAGCGGGAGTGAATGAGCAGTTCTTC. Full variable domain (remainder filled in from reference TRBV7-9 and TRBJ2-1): DTGVSQNPRHKITKRGQNVTFRCDPISEHNRLYWYRQTLGQGPEFLTYFQNEAQLEKSRLLSDRFSAERPKGSFSTLEIQRTEQGDSAMYLCASSPRQLAGVNEQFFGPGTRLTVL.

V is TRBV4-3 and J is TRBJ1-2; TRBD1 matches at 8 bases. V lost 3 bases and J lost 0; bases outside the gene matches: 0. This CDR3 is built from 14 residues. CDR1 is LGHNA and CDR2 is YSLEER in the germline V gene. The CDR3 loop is CASSQTGANYGYTF. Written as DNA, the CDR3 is TGCGCCAGCAGCCAGACAGGGGCTAACTATGGCTACACCTTC.

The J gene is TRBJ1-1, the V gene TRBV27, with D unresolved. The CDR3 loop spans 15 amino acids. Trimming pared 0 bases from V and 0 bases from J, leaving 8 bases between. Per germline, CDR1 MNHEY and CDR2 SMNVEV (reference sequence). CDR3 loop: CASSLSRSMNTEAFF. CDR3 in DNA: TGTGCCAGCAGTTTATCGAGGTCGATGAACACTGAAGCTTTCTTT.

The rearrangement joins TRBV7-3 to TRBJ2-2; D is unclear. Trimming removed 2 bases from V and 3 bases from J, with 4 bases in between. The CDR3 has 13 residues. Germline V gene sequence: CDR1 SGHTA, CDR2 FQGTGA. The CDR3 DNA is TGTGCCAGCAGCTTATTGGACACCGGGGAGCTGTTTTTT. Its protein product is CASSLLDTGELFF.

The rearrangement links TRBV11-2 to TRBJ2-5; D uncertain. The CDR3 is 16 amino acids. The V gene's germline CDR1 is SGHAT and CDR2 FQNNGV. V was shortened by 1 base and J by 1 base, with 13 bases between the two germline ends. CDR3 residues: CASSLGRRAIQETQYF. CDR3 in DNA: TGTGCCAGCAGCTTAGGTAGAAGGGCTATCCAAGAGACCCAGTACTTC.

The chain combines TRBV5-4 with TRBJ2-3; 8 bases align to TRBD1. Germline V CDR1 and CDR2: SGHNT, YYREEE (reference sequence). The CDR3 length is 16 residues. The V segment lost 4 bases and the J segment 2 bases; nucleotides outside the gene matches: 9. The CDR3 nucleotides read TGTGCCAGCAGCCTCGCCGGGACAGGCACCACAGATACGCAGTATTTT. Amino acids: CASSLAGTGTTDTQYF.

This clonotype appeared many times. The CDR3 coding sequence is TGTGCCAGCAGTCCCGCCGGGGGCGTATCTGAAGCTTTCTTT. Protein: CASSPAGGVSEAFF. This chain joins TRBV6-2 or TRBV6-3 and TRBJ1-1; D might be TRBD1 (6 bases). V was trimmed by 5 bases and J by 6 bases, leaving 16 bases between them. The germline CDR1 and CDR2 sequences are MNHEY and SVGEGT. CDR3 length equals 14 residues.

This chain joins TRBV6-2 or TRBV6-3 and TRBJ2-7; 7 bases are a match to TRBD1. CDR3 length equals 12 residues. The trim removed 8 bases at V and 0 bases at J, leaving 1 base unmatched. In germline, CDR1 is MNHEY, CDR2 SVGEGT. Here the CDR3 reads CASGDSSYEQYF. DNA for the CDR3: TGTGCCAGCGGGGACAGCTCCTACGAGCAGTACTTC.

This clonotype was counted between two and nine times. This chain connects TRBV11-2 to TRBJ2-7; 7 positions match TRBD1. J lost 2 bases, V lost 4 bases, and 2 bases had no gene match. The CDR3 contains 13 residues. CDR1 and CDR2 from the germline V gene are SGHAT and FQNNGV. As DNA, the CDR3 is TGTGCCAGCAGCTCGGGACAGCCCTACGAGCAGTACTTC. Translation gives CASSSGQPYEQYF.

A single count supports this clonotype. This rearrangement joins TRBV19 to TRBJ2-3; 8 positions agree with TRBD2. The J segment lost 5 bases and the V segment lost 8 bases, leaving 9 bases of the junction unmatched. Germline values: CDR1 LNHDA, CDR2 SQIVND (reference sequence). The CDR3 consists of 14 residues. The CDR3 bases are TGTGCCAGTGGCCGGAGCGGGAGTCGAGATACGCAGTATTTT. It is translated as CASGRSGSRDTQYF.